Sequencing of this TCR beta chain was carried out in a study of blood T cell repertoires in COVID-19. Study details: From T cells, B-cell-depleted T cells, or PBMCs came the material, which was cDNA or gDNA.

Authors' analysis steps: Scientists estimated how many nucleated cells there were by amplifying reference gene primers. Sequencing was performed with immunoSEQ multiplex PCR; in TCRdb, only in-frame clones are kept and a portion is missing. For V, J and clone size, that table is used; D and trimming come from the DNA. The profile shows 450,000 or so clones, 85% to 90% of them singletons. The CDR3 sequence is 14 residues long. Per germline, CDR1 KGHSH and CDR2 LQKENI. The ends lost 4 bases at V and 4 bases at J; junction bases unmatched: 6. Enrollment of patients from Seattle took place during active infection, with longitudinal follow-up.

What was sequenced was peripheral blood. This clonotype was obtained from a man younger than 35 with COVID-19, enrolled during active disease. The chain has TRBV18 and TRBJ2-5; 7 nucleotides agree with TRBD2. The CDR3 region has the DNA TGTGCCAGCTCACTTGGGACTACTTCAGAGACCCAGTACTTC. This encodes CASSLGTTSETQYF.